Listed below are T cell receptor beta chains from one sample, sequenced in a study of T cell repertoires in breast cancer. TCRdb reprocessed the emulsion pairing reads with MiXCR, giving one entry per CDR3 protein. Of about 40,000 distinct CDR3 sequences listed, 45% to 50% are singletons. Specimen: CD8+ T cells. Receptors originate from a pool of human donors with breast cancer or a healthy control (not recorded which). Both conserved end residues are part of each CDR3. The D gene is left open where the match is weak. Part of the rows lack a size; the others show once, few, many or a class for expanded clones.

CDR3,DNA,V,J,size,D
CASSVDPNSPLHF,TGTGCCAGCAGCGTCGACCCGAATTCACCCCTCCACTTT,TRBV7-9,TRBJ1-6,few,-
CASRPLSGAYNEQFF,TGTGCCAGCAGACCCCTTAGCGGAGCCTACAATGAGCAGTTCTTC,TRBV12-3/TRBV12-4,TRBJ2-1,-,-
CASSQGQSSYEQYF,TGCGCCAGCAGCCAAGGACAAAGCTCCTACGAGCAGTACTTC,TRBV5-1,TRBJ2-7,-,-
CASSAGSGWDEQFF,TGTGCCAGCAGTGCTGGGTCCGGGTGGGATGAGCAGTTCTTC,TRBV25-1,TRBJ2-1,many,-
CASSLLGTRGNEQFF,TGCGCCAGCAGCCTTCTCGGGACTAGGGGTAATGAGCAGTTCTTC,TRBV5-1,TRBJ2-1,-,TRBD2
CSVATVSYEQYF,TGCAGCGTGGCGACAGTCTCCTACGAGCAGTACTTC,TRBV29-1,TRBJ2-7,-,-
CASSSLAGVYNEQFF,TGTGCCAGCAGCTCCCTAGCGGGGGTATACAATGAGCAGTTCTTC,TRBV7-8,TRBJ2-1,-,TRBD2
CASSLETSGMYNEQFF,TGTGCCAGCAGCTTGGAAACTAGCGGGATGTACAATGAGCAGTTCTTC,TRBV5-6,TRBJ2-1,-,TRBD2
CASSGLNGNTIYF,TGTGCCAGCAGTGGGTTAAACGGAAACACCATATATTTT,TRBV2,TRBJ1-3,once,-
CASSSSTEHTDTQYF,TGTGCCAGCAGCTCCAGTACGGAGCACACAGATACGCAGTATTTT,TRBV7-6,TRBJ2-3,-,-
CATSDLLVAARSLPYNTDTQYF,TGTGCCACCAGTGACTTGCTCGTCGCGGCTAGAAGTCTCCCTTATAACACAGATACGCAGTATTTT,TRBV24-1,TRBJ2-3,-,-
CASSPDGSGANVLTF,TGTGCCAGCAGCCCTGACGGCTCTGGGGCCAACGTCCTGACTTTC,TRBV2,TRBJ2-6,-,-
CASSYTNTTPLHF,TGTGCCAGCAGTTACACTAACACCACACCCCTCCACTTT,TRBV6-2/TRBV6-3,TRBJ1-6,-,-
CAWGAGAPDTQYF,TGTGCCTGGGGGGCAGGGGCCCCAGATACGCAGTATTTT,TRBV30,TRBJ2-3,few,-
CASSVIPGQGGTGELFF,TGTGCCAGCAGTGTCATCCCGGGACAGGGAGGCACCGGGGAGCTGTTTTTT,TRBV25-1,TRBJ2-2,few,TRBD1
CASSRSGSEYEQYF,TGTGCCAGCAGCCGGAGCGGGAGTGAGTACGAGCAGTACTTC,TRBV7-6,TRBJ2-7,-,TRBD2
CASSSATESTIYGYTF,TGTGCCAGCTCATCGGCGACAGAGTCCACCATATATGGCTACACCTTC,TRBV18,TRBJ1-2,-,-
CASARPRQGGSYTEAFF,TGTGCCAGCGCCCGTCCTCGACAGGGTGGATCTTACACTGAAGCTTTCTTT,TRBV27,TRBJ1-1,many,TRBD1
CASSEGGETGLNTDAFF,TGTGCCAGCAGCGAGGGGGGGGAGACAGGTCTGAACACTGACGCTTTCTTT,TRBV9,TRBJ1-1,-,-
CASTRALRGETQYF,TGTGCCAGCACACGGGCCCTAAGAGGGGAGACCCAGTACTTC,TRBV2,TRBJ2-5,-,-
CASSLGNTLLAGVTDTQYF,TGCGCCAGCAGCTTGGGGAATACACTACTAGCGGGAGTCACAGATACGCAGTATTTT,TRBV5-1,TRBJ2-3,few,TRBD2
CASSERIGSYNEQFF,TGTGCCAGCAGTGAAAGGATAGGCTCCTACAATGAGCAGTTCTTC,TRBV9,TRBJ2-1,-,-
CASSYTLRGGEQFF,TGTGCCAGCAGTTATACCCTCCGAGGGGGTGAGCAGTTCTTC,TRBV6-2/TRBV6-3,TRBJ2-1,few,-
CASSWTSNTGELFF,TGTGCCAGCTCCTGGACTAGCAACACCGGGGAGCTGTTTTTT,TRBV18,TRBJ2-2,few,TRBD2
CAISRGDRANYGYTF,TGTGCCATCAGCCGGGGGGACAGAGCTAACTATGGCTACACCTTC,TRBV10-3,TRBJ1-2,many,TRBD1
CSASWFSGGQEQYF,TGCAGTGCTTCCTGGTTTTCAGGGGGCCAAGAGCAGTACTTC,TRBV20-1,TRBJ2-7,-,TRBD1
CASSLSPSGGEQYF,TGTGCCAGCAGTTTATCCCCGTCAGGGGGCGAGCAGTACTTC,TRBV28,TRBJ2-7,-,TRBD1
CASSGYSRDTEAFF,TGTGCCAGCAGTGGGTACAGTCGGGACACTGAAGCTTTCTTT,TRBV2,TRBJ1-1,-,-
CSARDGRAATFF,TGCAGTGCTAGAGATGGCAGGGCAGCAACCTTTTTT,TRBV20-1,TRBJ1-4,few,-
CSATLAGGSSSYNEQFF,TGCAGTGCTACCCTAGCGGGAGGGTCGAGCTCCTACAATGAGCAGTTCTTC,TRBV20-1,TRBJ2-1,-,TRBD2
CASSLRGWEQFF,TGTGCCAGCAGCTTAAGGGGCTGGGAGCAGTTCTTC,TRBV11-2,TRBJ2-1,-,-
CSVRWGQQPYNEQFF,TGCAGCGTTAGATGGGGTCAACAACCCTACAATGAGCAGTTCTTC,TRBV29-1,TRBJ2-1,-,-
CASTQAGFTGELFF,TGTGCCAGCACCCAAGCGGGCTTTACCGGGGAGCTGTTTTTT,TRBV6-1,TRBJ2-2,few,-
CASSPRSNQPQHF,TGTGCCAGCAGCCCCCGCAGTAATCAGCCCCAGCATTTT,TRBV3-1,TRBJ1-5,-,-
CASSLSKLEQFF,TGTGCCAGCAGTTTATCTAAACTTGAGCAGTTCTTC,TRBV12-3/TRBV12-4,TRBJ2-1,few,-
CSASGQGVYEQYF,TGCAGTGCTAGTGGACAGGGGGTTTACGAGCAGTACTTC,TRBV20-1,TRBJ2-7,many,TRBD1
CATNGGLETGELFF,TGTGCCACCAATGGCGGGTTAGAGACCGGGGAGCTGTTTTTT,TRBV24-1,TRBJ2-2,-,-
CASSLSGTQYF,TGTGCCAGCAGCTTGAGTGGTACGCAGTATTTT,TRBV7-8,TRBJ2-3,few,-
CSAPDPDRGWGVTF,TGCAGTGCTCCGGATCCGGACAGGGGATGGGGGGTCACCTTC,TRBV20-1,TRBJ1-2,once,TRBD1
CASSPTGGIKNTTYF,TGTGCCAGCAGCCCCACAGGGGGCATAAAGAACACCACATATTTT,TRBV12-3/TRBV12-4,TRBJ1-3,-,TRBD1
CASSQRVGQGNTEAFF,TGTGCCAGCAGCCAAAGAGTGGGACAGGGGAACACTGAAGCTTTCTTT,TRBV3-1,TRBJ1-1,few,TRBD1
CASSSLRGFETQYF,TGTGCCAGCAGCTCCCTAAGAGGGTTTGAGACCCAGTACTTC,TRBV11-2,TRBJ2-5,few,-
CASSPDSLLDSNQPQHF,TGTGCCAGTAGTCCCGACAGTCTTCTCGATAGCAATCAGCCCCAGCATTTT,TRBV19,TRBJ1-5,few,-
CASSMAGRDSPLHF,TGCGCCAGCAGCATGGCAGGGCGGGATTCACCCCTCCACTTT,TRBV5-1,TRBJ1-6,-,-
CASSSGPASYEQYF,TGTGCCAGCAGCTCCGGGCCCGCATCCTACGAGCAGTACTTC,TRBV7-2,TRBJ2-7,-,-
CASSRWRDGTDTQYF,TGTGCCAGCAGCCGGTGGCGGGATGGCACAGATACGCAGTATTTT,TRBV11-2,TRBJ2-3,-,-
CASSLSYLRNTEAFF,TGTGCCAGCAGTTTAAGTTATCTCAGGAACACTGAAGCTTTCTTT,TRBV28,TRBJ1-1,few,-
CASSSTRDNYEQYF,TGTGCCAGCAGCTCTACCCGGGACAACTACGAGCAGTACTTC,TRBV3-1,TRBJ2-7,-,-